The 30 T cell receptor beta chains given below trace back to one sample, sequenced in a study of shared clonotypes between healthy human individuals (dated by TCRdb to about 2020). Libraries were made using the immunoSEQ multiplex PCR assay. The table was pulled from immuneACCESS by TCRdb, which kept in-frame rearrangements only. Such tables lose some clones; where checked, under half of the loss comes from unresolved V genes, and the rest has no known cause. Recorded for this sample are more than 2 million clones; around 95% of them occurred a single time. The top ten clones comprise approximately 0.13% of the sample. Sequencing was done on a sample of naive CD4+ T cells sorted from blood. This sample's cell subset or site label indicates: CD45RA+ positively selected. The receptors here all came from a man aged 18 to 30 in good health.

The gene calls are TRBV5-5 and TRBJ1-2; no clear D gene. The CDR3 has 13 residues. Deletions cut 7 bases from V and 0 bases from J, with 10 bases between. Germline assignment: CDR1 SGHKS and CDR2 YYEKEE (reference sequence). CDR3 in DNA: TGTGCCAGCTTACGGGGATCTAACTATGGCTACACCTTC. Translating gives CASLRGSNYGYTF.

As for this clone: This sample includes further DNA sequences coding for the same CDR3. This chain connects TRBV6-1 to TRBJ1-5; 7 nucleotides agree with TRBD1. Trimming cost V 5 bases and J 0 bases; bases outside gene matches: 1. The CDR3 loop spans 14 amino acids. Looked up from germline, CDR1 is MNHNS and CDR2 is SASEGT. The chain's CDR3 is CASSRDSSNQPQHF. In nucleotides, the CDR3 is TGTGCCAGCAGTCGGGACAGTAGCAATCAGCCCCAGCATTTT.

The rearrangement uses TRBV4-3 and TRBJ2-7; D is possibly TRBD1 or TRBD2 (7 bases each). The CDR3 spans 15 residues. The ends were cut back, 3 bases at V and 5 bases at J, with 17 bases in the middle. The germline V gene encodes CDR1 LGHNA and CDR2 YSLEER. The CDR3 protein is CASSQEGGGVHEQYF. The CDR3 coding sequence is TGCGCCAGCAGCCAGGAGGGAGGGGGCGTCCACGAGCAGTACTTC.

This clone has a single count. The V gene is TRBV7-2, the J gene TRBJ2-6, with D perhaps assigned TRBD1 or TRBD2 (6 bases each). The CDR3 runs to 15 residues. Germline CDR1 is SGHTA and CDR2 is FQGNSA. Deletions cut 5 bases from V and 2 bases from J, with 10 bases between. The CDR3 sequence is CASSPGAPGANVLTF. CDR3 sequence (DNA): TGTGCCAGCAGCCCGGGGGCTCCTGGGGCCAACGTCCTGACTTTC. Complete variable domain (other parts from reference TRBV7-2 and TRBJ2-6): GAGVSQSPSNKVTEKGKDVELRCDPISGHTALYWYRQSLGQGLEFLIYFQGNSAPDKSGLPSDRFSAERTGGSVSTLTIQRTQQEDSAVYLCASSPGAPGANVLTFGAGSRLTVL.

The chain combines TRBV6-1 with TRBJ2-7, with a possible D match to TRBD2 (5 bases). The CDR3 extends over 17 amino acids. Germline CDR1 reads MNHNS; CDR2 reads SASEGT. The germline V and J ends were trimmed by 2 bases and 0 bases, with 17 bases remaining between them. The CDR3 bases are TGTGCCAGCAGTGAAATGATCAGCGGCGCCAGCTCCTACGAGCAGTACTTC. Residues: CASSEMISGASSYEQYF.

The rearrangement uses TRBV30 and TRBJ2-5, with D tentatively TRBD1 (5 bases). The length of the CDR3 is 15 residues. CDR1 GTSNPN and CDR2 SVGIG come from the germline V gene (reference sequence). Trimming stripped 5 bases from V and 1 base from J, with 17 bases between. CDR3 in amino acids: CAWLRIPTAQETQYF. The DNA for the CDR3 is TGTGCCTGGCTAAGGATACCGACAGCCCAAGAGACCCAGTACTTC.

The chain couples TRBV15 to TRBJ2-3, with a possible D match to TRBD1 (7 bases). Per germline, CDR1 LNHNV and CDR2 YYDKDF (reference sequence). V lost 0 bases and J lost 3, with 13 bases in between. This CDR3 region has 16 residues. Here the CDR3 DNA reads TGTGCCACCAGCAGAGATTCGCAGGGGGGAACAGATACGCAGTATTTT. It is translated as CATSRDSQGGTDTQYF.

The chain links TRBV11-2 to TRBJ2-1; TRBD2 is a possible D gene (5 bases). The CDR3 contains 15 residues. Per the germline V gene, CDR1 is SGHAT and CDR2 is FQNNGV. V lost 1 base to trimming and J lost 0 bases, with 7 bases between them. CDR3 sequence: CASSLGLASYNEQFF. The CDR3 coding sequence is TGTGCCAGCAGCTTAGGGCTAGCCTCCTACAATGAGCAGTTCTTC.

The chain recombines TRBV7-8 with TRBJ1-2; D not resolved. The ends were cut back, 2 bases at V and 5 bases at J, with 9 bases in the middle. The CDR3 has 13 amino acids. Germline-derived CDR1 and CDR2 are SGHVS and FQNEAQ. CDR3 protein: CASSLRAAYGYTF. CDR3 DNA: TGTGCCAGCAGCTTAAGGGCAGCTTATGGCTACACCTTC.

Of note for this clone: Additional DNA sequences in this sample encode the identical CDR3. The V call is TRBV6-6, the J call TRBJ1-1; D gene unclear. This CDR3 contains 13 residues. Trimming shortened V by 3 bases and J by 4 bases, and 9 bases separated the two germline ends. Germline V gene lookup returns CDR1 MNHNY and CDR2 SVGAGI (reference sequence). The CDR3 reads CASSYREGTEAFF. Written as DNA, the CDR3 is TGTGCCAGCAGTTATAGGGAGGGCACTGAAGCTTTCTTT.

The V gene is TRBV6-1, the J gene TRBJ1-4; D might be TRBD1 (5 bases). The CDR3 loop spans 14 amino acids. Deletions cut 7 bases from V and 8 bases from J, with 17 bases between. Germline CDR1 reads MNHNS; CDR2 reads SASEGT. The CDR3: CASTGTRTGEKLFF. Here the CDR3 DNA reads TGTGCCAGCACTGGGACCAGGACCGGGGAAAAACTGTTTTTT.

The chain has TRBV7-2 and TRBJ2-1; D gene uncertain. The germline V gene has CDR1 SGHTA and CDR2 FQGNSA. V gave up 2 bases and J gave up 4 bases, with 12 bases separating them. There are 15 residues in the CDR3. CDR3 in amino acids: CASSLPSGRYNEQFF. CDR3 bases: TGTGCCAGCAGCTTACCGAGTGGCAGATACAATGAGCAGTTCTTC.

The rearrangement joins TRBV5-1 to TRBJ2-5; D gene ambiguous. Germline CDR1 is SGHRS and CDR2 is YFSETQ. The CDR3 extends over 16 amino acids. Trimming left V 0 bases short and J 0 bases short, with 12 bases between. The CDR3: CASSLGEGAHQETQYF. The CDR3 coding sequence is TGCGCCAGCAGCTTGGGTGAAGGAGCGCACCAAGAGACCCAGTACTTC.

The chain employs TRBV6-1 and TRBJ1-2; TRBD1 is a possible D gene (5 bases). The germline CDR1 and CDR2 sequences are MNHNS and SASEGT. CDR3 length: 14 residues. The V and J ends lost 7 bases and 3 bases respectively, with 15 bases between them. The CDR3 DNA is TGTGCCAGCACCCGGGCCGCGGGGGACTATGGCTACACCTTC. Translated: CASTRAAGDYGYTF.

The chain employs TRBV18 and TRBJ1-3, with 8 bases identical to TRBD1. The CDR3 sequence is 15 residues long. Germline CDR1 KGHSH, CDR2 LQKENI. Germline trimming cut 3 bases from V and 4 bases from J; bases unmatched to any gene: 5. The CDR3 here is CASSPETGAGNTIYF. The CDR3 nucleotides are TGTGCCAGCTCACCGGAGACAGGGGCCGGAAACACCATATATTTT. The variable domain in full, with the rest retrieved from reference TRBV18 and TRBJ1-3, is NAGVMQNPRHLVRRRGQEARLRCSPMKGHSHVYWYRQLPEEGLKFMVYLQKENIIDESGMPKERFSAEFPKEGPSILRIQQVVRGDSAAYFCASSPETGAGNTIYFGEGSWLTVV.

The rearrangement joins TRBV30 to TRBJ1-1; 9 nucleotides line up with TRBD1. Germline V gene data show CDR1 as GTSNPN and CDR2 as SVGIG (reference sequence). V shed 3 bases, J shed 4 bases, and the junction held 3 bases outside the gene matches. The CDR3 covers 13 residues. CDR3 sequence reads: CAWRQGASTEAFF. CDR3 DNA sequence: TGTGCCTGGAGACAGGGGGCTTCCACTGAAGCTTTCTTT.

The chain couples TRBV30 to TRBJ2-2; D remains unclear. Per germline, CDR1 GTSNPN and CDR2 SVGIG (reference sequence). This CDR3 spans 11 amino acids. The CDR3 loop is CVIRVAGELFF. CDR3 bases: TGTGTAATAAGGGTCGCCGGGGAGCTGTTTTTT.

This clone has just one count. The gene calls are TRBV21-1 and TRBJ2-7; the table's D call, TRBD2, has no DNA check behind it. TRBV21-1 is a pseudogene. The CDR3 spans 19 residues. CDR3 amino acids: CASSKGGLRGGPRGYEQYF. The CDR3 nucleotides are TGTGCCAGCAGCAAAGGGGGACTAAGGGGAGGGCCAAGGGGATACGAGCAGTACTTC.

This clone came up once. The CDR3 region is CASSISRTPDTQYF. For the CDR3, the DNA is TGTGCCAGTAGTATTTCGCGGACCCCAGATACGCAGTATTTT. The V gene is TRBV19, the J gene TRBJ2-3; D is undetermined. The CDR3 contains 14 residues. Trimming took off 3 bases at V and 4 bases at J, with 11 bases between the two ends. Germline values: CDR1 LNHDA, CDR2 SQIVND (reference sequence).

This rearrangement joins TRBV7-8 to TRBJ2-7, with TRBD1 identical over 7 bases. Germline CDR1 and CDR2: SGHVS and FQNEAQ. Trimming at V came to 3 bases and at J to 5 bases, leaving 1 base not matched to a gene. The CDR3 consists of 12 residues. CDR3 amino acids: CASSFDRDEQYF. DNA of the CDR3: TGTGCCAGCAGCTTCGACAGGGACGAGCAGTACTTC.

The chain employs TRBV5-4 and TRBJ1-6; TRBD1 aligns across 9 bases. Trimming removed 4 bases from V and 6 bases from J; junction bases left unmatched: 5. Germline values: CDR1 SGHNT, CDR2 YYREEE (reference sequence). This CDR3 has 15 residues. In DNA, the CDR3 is TGTGCCAGCAGCCCGGACAGGGGTGGTAATTCACCCCTCCACTTT. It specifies CASSPDRGGNSPLHF.

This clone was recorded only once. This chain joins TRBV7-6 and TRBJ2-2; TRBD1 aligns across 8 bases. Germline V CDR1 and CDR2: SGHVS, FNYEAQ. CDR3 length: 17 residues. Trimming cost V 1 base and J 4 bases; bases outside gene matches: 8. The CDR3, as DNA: TGTGCCAGCAGCTTAGATGAGACAGGGGTACGCACCGGGGAGCTGTTTTTT. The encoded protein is CASSLDETGVRTGELFF.

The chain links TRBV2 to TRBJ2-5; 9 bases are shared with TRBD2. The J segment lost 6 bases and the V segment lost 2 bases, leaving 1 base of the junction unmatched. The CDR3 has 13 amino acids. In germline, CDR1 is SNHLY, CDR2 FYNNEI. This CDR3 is CASSELAGKTQYF. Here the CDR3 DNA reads TGTGCCAGCAGTGAACTAGCGGGAAAGACCCAGTACTTC. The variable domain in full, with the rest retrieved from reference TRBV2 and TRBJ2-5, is EPEVTQTPSHQVTQMGQEVILRCVPISNHLYFYWYRQILGQKVEFLVSFYNNEISEKSEIFDDQFSVERPDGSNFTLKIRSTKLEDSAMYFCASSELAGKTQYFGPGTRLLVL.

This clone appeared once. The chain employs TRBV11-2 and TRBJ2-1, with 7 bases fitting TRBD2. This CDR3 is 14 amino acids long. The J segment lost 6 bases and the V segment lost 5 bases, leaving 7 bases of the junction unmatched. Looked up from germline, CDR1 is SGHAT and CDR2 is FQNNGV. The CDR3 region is CASSVGLVFNEQFF. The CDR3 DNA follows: TGTGCCAGCAGCGTTGGACTAGTTTTCAATGAGCAGTTCTTC.

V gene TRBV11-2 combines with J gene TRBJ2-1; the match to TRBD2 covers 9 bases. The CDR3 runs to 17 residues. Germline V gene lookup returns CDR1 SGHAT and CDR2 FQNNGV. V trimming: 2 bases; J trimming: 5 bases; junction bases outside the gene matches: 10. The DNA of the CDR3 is TGTGCCAGCAGCTTAATTAGCGGGAGTTCGTACAACAATGAGCAGTTCTTC. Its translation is CASSLISGSSYNNEQFF.

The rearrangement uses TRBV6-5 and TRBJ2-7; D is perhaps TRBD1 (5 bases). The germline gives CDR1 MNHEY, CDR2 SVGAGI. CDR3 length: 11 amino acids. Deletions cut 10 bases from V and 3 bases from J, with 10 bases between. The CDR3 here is CATGRDYEQYF. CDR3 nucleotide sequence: TGTGCCACAGGCAGGGACTACGAGCAGTACTTC.

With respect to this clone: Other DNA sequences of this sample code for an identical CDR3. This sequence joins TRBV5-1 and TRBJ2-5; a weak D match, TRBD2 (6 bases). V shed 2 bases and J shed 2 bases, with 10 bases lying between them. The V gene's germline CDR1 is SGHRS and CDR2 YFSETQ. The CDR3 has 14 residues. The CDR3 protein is CASSFGRGQETQYF. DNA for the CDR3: TGCGCCAGCAGCTTCGGACGGGGGCAAGAGACCCAGTACTTC.

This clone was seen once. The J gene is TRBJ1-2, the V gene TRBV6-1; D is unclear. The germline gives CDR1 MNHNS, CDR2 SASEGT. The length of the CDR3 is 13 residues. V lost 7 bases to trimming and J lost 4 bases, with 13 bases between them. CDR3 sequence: CASTPLRTYGYTF. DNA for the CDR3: TGTGCCAGCACCCCCCTGCGTACCTATGGCTACACCTTC.

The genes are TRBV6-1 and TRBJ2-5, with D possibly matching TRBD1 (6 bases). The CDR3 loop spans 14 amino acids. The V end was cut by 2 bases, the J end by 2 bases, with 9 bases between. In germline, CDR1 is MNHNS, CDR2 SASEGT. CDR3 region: CASSERTVQETQYF. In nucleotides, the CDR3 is TGTGCCAGCAGTGAACGGACAGTACAAGAGACCCAGTACTTC.

In nucleotides, the CDR3 is TGCGCCAGCAGCTTGGCCGGAGGGATAAGCGGAAACATTCAGTACTTC. This gives the protein CASSLAGGISGNIQYF. The chain is built from TRBV5-1 and TRBJ2-4; D is perhaps TRBD2 (6 bases). Trimming removed 0 bases from V and 6 bases from J, with 16 bases in between. Germline V gene data show CDR1 as SGHRS and CDR2 as YFSETQ. CDR3 size: 16 residues.